Sequencing of this T cell receptor (beta chain) was carried out in a study of blood T cell repertoires in COVID-19. Overall study: Both acute and convalescent COVID-19 samples were obtained from the United States, Italy and Spain.

Source study methods: The authors estimated nucleated cell counts from reference gene primer amplification. Libraries were prepared by immunoSEQ multiplex PCR; TCRdb keeps only in-frame clonotypes and omits some of them. V and J calls and clone size are given by that table; D and trimming were obtained from the DNA. The data show 250,000 to 350,000 clones, roughly 84% seen once. This clone was seen only a few times. Enrolled during active infection, Seattle patients were then followed longitudinally. CDR1 is MGHRA, CDR2 YSYEKL, per germline. This CDR3 contains 16 residues. V gave up 2 bases and J gave up 5 bases, with 16 bases separating them.

The sequence derives from a human donor with COVID-19, enrolled during active disease. The donor label of this sample is uncertain. The chain is built from TRBV4-1 and TRBJ2-1; TRBD2 might be the D (5 bases). The specimen was peripheral blood. The CDR3 coding sequence is TGCGCCAGCAGCCAACCTGTGCGTCGGGGAAACAATGAGCAGTTCTTC. Translated, it gives CASSQPVRRGNNEQFF.